This T cell receptor beta chain comes out of a study of blood T cell repertoires in COVID-19. Sequenced by immunoSEQ multiplex PCR; TCRdb stores in-frame clones only, minus some. The sample includes over 100,000 clones, approximately 88% of them seen just once. This clone was detected ten times or more. The TCR sequence derives from a man in his 60s with acute or convalescent COVID-19. Specimen: peripheral blood.

The CDR3 loop reads CASSQEPSISYEQYF. For the CDR3, the DNA is TGCGCCAGCAGCCAAGAACCTAGTATCTCCTACGAGCAGTACTTC. The chain carries TRBV4-1 and TRBJ2-7; D not certain. V was pared by 0 bases and J by 0 bases, with 9 bases between. The CDR3 extends over 15 amino acids. From germline, CDR1 is MGHRA and CDR2 YSYEKL.